Given below is one T cell receptor (beta chain) in context. The germline V gene encodes CDR1 MDHEN and CDR2 SYDVKM. V was shortened by 5 bases and J by 5 bases, with 23 bases between the two germline ends. The CDR3 has 17 residues. Original analysis: Cell counts per sample came from amplifying reference gene primers. The assay was immunoSEQ multiplex PCR, and TCRdb's table has in-frame clones only and misses some. From that table come the V and J calls and clone size; the DNA was used to work out D and trimming. The sample has roughly 200,000 clones, about nine tenths seen once. The data are from a study of blood T cell repertoires in COVID-19. Study summary: Researchers got acute and convalescent COVID-19 samples from the United States, Italy and Spain. Sources were T cells, B-cell-depleted T cells, or PBMCs; the material itself was cDNA or gDNA.

J is TRBJ2-3 and V is TRBV28, with a possible D match to TRBD2 (7 bases). The sequenced material came from peripheral blood. This TCR was recovered from a middle-aged man with acute or convalescent COVID-19. CDR3 amino acids: CASSPSLSAGAGDTQYF. In DNA form, the CDR3 reads TGTGCCAGCAGTCCATCCCTTAGTGCGGGGGCCGGAGATACGCAGTATTTT.